Here is one T cell receptor beta chain with its context. These data belong to a study of blood T cell repertoires in COVID-19. Study overall: Acute-phase and convalescent COVID-19 samples originated in the United States, Italy and Spain.

Original analysis: The assay estimated nucleated cells by amplifying reference gene primers. Measured with immunoSEQ multiplex PCR; TCRdb has only the in-frame clones, and not every one. The DNA gave D and trimming, while V, J and clone size come from that table. The sample has 270,000 or so clones, approximately 90% seen once. The CDR3 length is 14 residues. J gave up 4 bases and V 7 bases, and 6 bases lay outside the gene matches. Germline V gene data show CDR1 as LNHDA and CDR2 as SQIVND (reference sequence). Sequenced material: PBMCs or T cells enriched from blood (not recorded which). V usage is TRBV19 and J usage is TRBJ2-2, with 7 nucleotides matching TRBD2. The clonotype comes from a woman aged 30 to 39 with acute COVID-19. The CDR3 region has the DNA TGTGCCAGTATCCCGGGAGGTATCACCGGGGAGCTGTTTTTT. Amino acids: CASIPGGITGELFF.